This is a list of T cell receptor beta chains from one sample in a study of T-cell memory formation after mild COVID-19. TCRdb re-derived calls from the 5' RACE reads in MiXCR, one entry per CDR3 protein. The table lists around 200,000 distinct CDR3 sequences, 8% to 11% of them singletons. Sequencing used PBMCs or a T cell subset sorted from them (not recorded which). These receptors came from a man younger than 35 who had mild COVID-19 (a few samples of this study predate the infection). Cell type and time point are not known. CDR3s include the opening cysteine and the closing phenylalanine or tryptophan. D genes are given only for firm matches. Clone size is given for some rows only: seen once, a few or many times, or a class if the clone is expanded.

len: 13
j_gene: TRBJ2-7
d_gene: -
abundance: -
v_gene: TRBV2
CDR3aa: CASGWQGGYEQYF
CDR3nt: TGTGCCAGCGGCTGGCAGGGAGGCTACGAGCAGTACTTC

len: 13
j_gene: TRBJ2-1
d_gene: -
abundance: few
v_gene: TRBV2
CDR3aa: CASSVVPYNEQFF
CDR3nt: TGTGCCAGCAGTGTTGTACCCTACAATGAGCAGTTCTTC

len: 16
j_gene: TRBJ1-6
d_gene: TRBD1
abundance: -
v_gene: TRBV27
CDR3aa: CASSFIDRGFPGTLHF
CDR3nt: TGTGCCAGCAGTTTTATCGACAGGGGGTTCCCCGGCACCCTCCACTTT

len: 13
j_gene: TRBJ2-5
d_gene: -
abundance: few
v_gene: TRBV10-3
CDR3aa: CAIRRDSGETQYF
CDR3nt: TGTGCCATCAGGCGGGACTCCGGAGAGACCCAGTACTTC

len: 14
j_gene: TRBJ1-4
d_gene: -
abundance: few
v_gene: TRBV5-1
CDR3aa: CASSLGTEGEKLFF
CDR3nt: TGCGCCAGCAGCTTGGGGACTGAAGGGGAAAAACTGTTTTTT

len: 15
j_gene: TRBJ2-2
d_gene: -
abundance: -
v_gene: TRBV10-2
CDR3aa: CASTRATPNTGELFF
CDR3nt: TGCGCCAGCACGAGGGCAACGCCGAACACCGGGGAGCTGTTTTTT

len: 14
j_gene: TRBJ2-2
d_gene: -
abundance: -
v_gene: TRBV6-5
CDR3aa: CASSYSSYTGELFF
CDR3nt: TGTGCCAGCAGTTACTCTTCCTACACCGGGGAGCTGTTTTTT

len: 16
j_gene: TRBJ1-4
d_gene: TRBD1
abundance: few
v_gene: TRBV6-5
CDR3aa: CASSYSLGTGLEKLFF
CDR3nt: TGTGCCAGCAGTTACTCATTGGGGACAGGGCTTGAAAAACTGTTTTTT

len: 13
j_gene: TRBJ2-1
d_gene: -
abundance: -
v_gene: TRBV9
CDR3aa: CASSGGLTNEQFF
CDR3nt: TGTGCCAGCAGCGGGGGACTTACTAATGAGCAGTTCTTC

len: 12
j_gene: TRBJ2-1
d_gene: TRBD2
abundance: -
v_gene: TRBV10-3
CDR3aa: CAISTSGAEQFF
CDR3nt: TGTGCCATCAGTACTAGCGGGGCTGAGCAGTTCTTC

len: 17
j_gene: TRBJ2-5
d_gene: -
abundance: few
v_gene: TRBV7-2
CDR3aa: CASSLGLLRVVGETQYF
CDR3nt: TGTGCCAGCAGCTTAGGCCTTCTACGGGTGGTGGGGGAGACCCAGTACTTC

len: 11
j_gene: TRBJ2-7
d_gene: -
abundance: many
v_gene: TRBV7-9
CDR3aa: CASSFSYEQYF
CDR3nt: TGTGCCAGCAGCTTCTCCTACGAGCAGTACTTC

len: 15
j_gene: TRBJ2-4
d_gene: -
abundance: many
v_gene: TRBV5-1
CDR3aa: CASSPGQPNKNIQYF
CDR3nt: TGCGCCAGCAGCCCTGGCCAGCCCAACAAAAACATTCAGTACTTC

len: 15
j_gene: TRBJ1-2
d_gene: -
abundance: -
v_gene: TRBV29-1
CDR3aa: CSVEAQGALSRGYTF
CDR3nt: TGCAGCGTTGAGGCACAGGGAGCCCTCTCAAGGGGCTACACCTTC

len: 14
j_gene: TRBJ2-3
d_gene: TRBD2
abundance: -
v_gene: TRBV11-2
CDR3aa: CASSFGGAIDTQYF
CDR3nt: TGTGCCAGCAGTTTCGGGGGGGCAATAGATACGCAGTATTTT